This T cell receptor beta chain is drawn from a study of CD8+CD57+ T cells in acquired aplastic anemia. Study information: Each DNA sample taken from sorted CD4+ and CD8+ cells came to 3 to 3.5 ug on average. General observations from the study: Patients shared approximately 30 CD8+ CDR3 sequences with controls.

Investigators profiled TCR beta VDJ and CDR3 from genomic DNA template. TCRdb re-derived calls from the reads in MiXCR, one entry per CDR3 protein. The sample comprises roughly 250,000 distinct CDR3 sequences, 82% of which are singletons, and about two fifths rests with the top ten. CDR3 length: 14 residues. Germline loops: CDR1 SEHNR, CDR2 FQNEAQ (reference sequence). This clonotype appeared a single time. Its antigen is unknown. One end of the junction fails to match germline, which may point to a read error. All sequencing subjects had displayed CD8+CD57+ cell expansion on flow cytometry. The chain combines TRBV7-9 with TRBJ2-3; weak D call: TRBD2 (6 bases). Sequencing was performed on sorted CD4+, CD8+, or CD8+CD57+ T cells (not recorded which) from PBMCs. The TCR comes from a human donor with aplastic anemia. The CDR3 protein is CASSDGGGHEKQYF. The CDR3 coding sequence is TGTGCCAGCAGTGATGGGGGAGGCCACGAGAAGCAGTACTTT.